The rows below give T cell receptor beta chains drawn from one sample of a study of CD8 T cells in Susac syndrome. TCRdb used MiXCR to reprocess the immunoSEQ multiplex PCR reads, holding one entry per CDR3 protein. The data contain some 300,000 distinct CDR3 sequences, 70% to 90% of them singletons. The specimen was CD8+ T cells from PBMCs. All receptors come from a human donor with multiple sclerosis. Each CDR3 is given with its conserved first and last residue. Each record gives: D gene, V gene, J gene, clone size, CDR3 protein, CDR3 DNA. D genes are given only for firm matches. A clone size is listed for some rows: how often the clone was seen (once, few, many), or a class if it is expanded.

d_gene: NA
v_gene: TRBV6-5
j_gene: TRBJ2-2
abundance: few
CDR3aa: CASSYSPASSNTGELFF
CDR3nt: TGTGCCAGCAGTTACTCGCCGGCTAGCTCTAACACCGGGGAGCTGTTTTTT

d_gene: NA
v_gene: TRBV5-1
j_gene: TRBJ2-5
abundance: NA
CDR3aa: CASSFRHLRETQYF
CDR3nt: TGCGCCAGCAGCTTCCGCCATTTGCGGGAGACCCAGTACTTC

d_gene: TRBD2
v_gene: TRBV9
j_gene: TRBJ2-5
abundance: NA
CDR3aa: CASSAEGLAGWETQYF
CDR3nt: TGTGCCAGCAGCGCCGAGGGACTAGCGGGATGGGAGACCCAGTACTTC

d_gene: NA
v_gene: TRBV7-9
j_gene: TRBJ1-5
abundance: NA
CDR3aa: CASSLGGGPHRYQPQHF
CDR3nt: TGTGCCAGCAGCTTAGGAGGAGGCCCCCACCGGTATCAGCCCCAGCATTTT

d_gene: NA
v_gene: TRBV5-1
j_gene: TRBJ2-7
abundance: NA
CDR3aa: CASSIADRDYTSYEQYF
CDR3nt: TGCGCCAGCAGCATCGCTGACAGGGACTATACTTCTTACGAGCAGTACTTC

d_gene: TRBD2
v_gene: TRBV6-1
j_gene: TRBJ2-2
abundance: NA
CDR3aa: CASSPSGGGTGELFF
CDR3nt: TGTGCCAGCAGTCCCTCAGGCGGGGGGACCGGGGAGCTGTTTTTT

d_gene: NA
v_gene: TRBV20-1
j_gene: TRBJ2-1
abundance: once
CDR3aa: CSARDYGAAGSSYNEQFF
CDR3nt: TGCAGTGCTAGAGATTATGGGGCAGCGGGTAGCTCCTACAATGAGCAGTTCTTC

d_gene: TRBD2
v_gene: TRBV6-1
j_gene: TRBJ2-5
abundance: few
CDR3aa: CASSERGLAETQYF
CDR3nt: TGTGCCAGCAGTGAAAGAGGACTAGCAGAGACCCAGTACTTC

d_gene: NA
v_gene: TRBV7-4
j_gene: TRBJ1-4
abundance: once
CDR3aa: CASSRALEDEKLFF
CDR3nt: TGTGCCAGCAGCCGGGCCCTGGAGGATGAAAAACTGTTTTTT

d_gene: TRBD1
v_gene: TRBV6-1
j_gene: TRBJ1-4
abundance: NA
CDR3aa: CASSLDREDGTTNEKLFF
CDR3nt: TGTGCCAGCAGCCTGGACAGGGAGGACGGAACAACTAATGAAAAACTGTTTTTT

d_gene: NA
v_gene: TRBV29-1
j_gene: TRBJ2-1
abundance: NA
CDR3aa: CSAVAIANEQFF
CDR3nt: TGCAGCGCCGTGGCCATAGCGAATGAGCAGTTCTTC

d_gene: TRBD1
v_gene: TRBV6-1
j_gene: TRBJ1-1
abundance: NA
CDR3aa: CASSEGFSGTGVWTEAFF
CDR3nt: TGTGCCAGCAGTGAAGGATTCTCCGGGACAGGGGTTTGGACTGAAGCTTTCTTT

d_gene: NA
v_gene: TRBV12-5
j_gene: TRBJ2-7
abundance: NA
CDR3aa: CASGPNFGGEQYF
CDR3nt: TGTGCTAGTGGGCCAAACTTCGGTGGGGAGCAGTACTTC

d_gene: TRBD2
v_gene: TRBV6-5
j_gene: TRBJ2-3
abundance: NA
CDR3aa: CASSYPFGGSSTDTQYF
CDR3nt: TGTGCCAGCAGTTACCCGTTCGGCGGGAGTAGCACAGATACGCAGTATTTT